Presented here are 26 T cell receptor beta chains from one specimen sequenced in a study of cytomegalovirus exposure and HLA in healthy donors. PCR involved 60 Vbeta and 13 Jbeta primers. Repertoires were generated with immunoSEQ multiplex PCR, while TCRdb's copy carries only in-frame clones and drops some. The table lists some 200,000 clones, roughly 84% of them singletons. The sequenced material came from PBMCs. These TCRs come from a girl under three years old in good health and CMV-seronegative.

The J gene is TRBJ1-1, the V gene TRBV7-2; the match to TRBD1 covers 8 bases. Unmatched junction bases numbered 8, after V lost 2 bases and J lost 3 bases. In germline, CDR1 is SGHTA, CDR2 FQGNSA. CDR3 length: 16 amino acids. The CDR3 protein is CASSLFRGRADTEAFF. In DNA, the CDR3 is TGTGCCAGCAGCTTATTCAGGGGGCGCGCGGACACTGAAGCTTTCTTT.

The chain joins TRBV11-2 to TRBJ1-1, with 8 bases matching TRBD1. Germline CDR1 reads SGHAT; CDR2 reads FQNNGV. Germline trimming cut 0 bases from V and 4 bases from J; bases unmatched to any gene: 4. The CDR3 has 15 residues. As DNA, the CDR3 is TGTGCCAGCAGCTTAGATCTAGGGACAGGCACTGAAGCTTTCTTT. Its protein is CASSLDLGTGTEAFF.

The CDR3 nucleotides are TGTGCCAGCAGCCTACTTGGGGAGCTGTTTTTT. Translation gives CASSLLGELFF. The chain recombines TRBV13 with TRBJ2-2; no clear D gene. The CDR3 contains 11 residues. CDR1 PRHDT and CDR2 FYEKMQ come from the germline V gene (reference sequence). The V end was cut by 5 bases, the J end by 8 bases, with 6 bases between.

The chain recombines TRBV30 with TRBJ1-6, with D perhaps matching TRBD1 (6 bases). The V end was cut by 0 bases, the J end by 6 bases, with 12 bases between. CDR1 and CDR2 (germline): GTSNPN, SVGIG (reference sequence). The CDR3 runs 15 residues. The CDR3 sequence: CAWSVLGTSNSPLHF. In DNA, the CDR3 is TGTGCCTGGAGTGTACTCGGGACAAGTAATTCACCCCTCCACTTT.

V and J are TRBV5-5 and TRBJ2-2; no firm D call. CDR1 and CDR2 (germline): SGHKS, YYEKEE (reference sequence). V was pared by 2 bases and J by 7 bases, with 6 bases between. The CDR3 covers 12 residues. The CDR3, as DNA: TGTGCCAGCAGCTTTTTCGGCGGGGAGCTGTTTTTT. Translation: CASSFFGGELFF.

V gene TRBV29-1 combines with J gene TRBJ2-2; 11 bases align to TRBD2. CDR1 is SQVTM and CDR2 is ANQGSEA in the germline V gene. The CDR3 consists of 19 residues. The trim removed 5 bases at V and 2 bases at J, leaving 16 bases unmatched. This CDR3 is CSVLHPPTSGELNTGELFF. Here the CDR3 DNA reads TGCAGCGTTCTCCACCCCCCGACTAGCGGGGAACTTAACACCGGGGAGCTGTTTTTT.

The chain employs TRBV7-2 and TRBJ2-7, with 11 bases lining up with TRBD2. Germline V gives CDR1 SGHTA, CDR2 FQGNSA. Trimming took 5 bases from V and 6 from J; bases not matched to a gene: 9. This CDR3 region has 15 residues. The CDR3 here is CASSPRGLAGGEQYF. In DNA, the CDR3 is TGTGCCAGCAGCCCCAGAGGTCTAGCGGGAGGCGAGCAGTACTTC. Full variable domain (rest looked up from reference TRBV7-2 and TRBJ2-7): GAGVSQSPSNKVTEKGKDVELRCDPISGHTALYWYRQSLGQGLEFLIYFQGNSAPDKSGLPSDRFSAERTGGSVSTLTIQRTQQEDSAVYLCASSPRGLAGGEQYFGPGTRLTVT.

V usage is TRBV9 and J usage is TRBJ2-2; 7 bases fit TRBD2. The V segment lost 3 bases and the J segment 6 bases; nucleotides outside the gene matches: 8. Germline CDR1 is SGDLS and CDR2 is YYNGEE. This CDR3 has 15 amino acids. Written as DNA, the CDR3 is TGTGCCAGCAGCGAGATGTCTAGCGGCTCCGGGGAGCTGTTTTTT. It translates to CASSEMSSGSGELFF.

The chain links TRBV4-1 to TRBJ2-2; D remains unclear. The CDR3 is 16 residues long. Trimming took 0 bases from V and 5 from J, leaving 13 bases between them. Germline V gene lookup returns CDR1 MGHRA and CDR2 YSYEKL. The CDR3 loop is CASSQDPIVFTGELFF. The CDR3, as DNA: TGCGCCAGCAGCCAAGACCCTATAGTTTTTACCGGGGAGCTGTTTTTT.

The chain uses TRBV5-8 and TRBJ2-7; 7 bases align to TRBD2. V dropped 0 bases and J dropped 2; count of bases not matched to a gene: 2. Germline V gene sequence: CDR1 SGHTS, CDR2 YDEGEE. CDR3 length equals 14 residues. CDR3 nucleotide sequence: TGTGCCAGCAGCTTGGGCGGGAGAACCTACGAGCAGTACTTC. As protein: CASSLGGRTYEQYF.

The rearrangement joins TRBV2 to TRBJ2-1, with 10 bases identical to TRBD2. With V trimmed by 4 bases and J by 7 bases, 4 bases remained unmatched. Germline lookup yields CDR1 SNHLY and CDR2 FYNNEI. The length of the CDR3 is 14 residues. CDR3 nucleotide sequence: TGTGCCAGCAGTGGGCCTAGCGGGGGAAATGAGCAGTTCTTC. Translating gives CASSGPSGGNEQFF.

V and J are TRBV6-5 and TRBJ1-3, with 8 bases aligning to TRBD1. V was pared by 4 bases and J by 0 bases, with 2 bases of the junction left unmatched. Germline V gives CDR1 MNHEY, CDR2 SVGAGI. The CDR3 loop spans 15 amino acids. CDR3 nucleotide sequence: TGTGCCAGCAGTTGGGACAGGTACTCTGGAAACACCATATATTTT. Translation: CASSWDRYSGNTIYF.

Concerning this clone: Compared with germline, one end of the junction differs, possibly owing to a read error. The rearrangement joins TRBV5-1 to TRBJ1-2; D is unclear. Germline V CDR1 and CDR2: SGHRS, YFSETQ. This CDR3 is 14 amino acids long. The CDR3 DNA reads as TGCGCCAGCAGCGCGGGCGCGGCTAACTATGGCCACACCTTC. It codes for CASSAGAANYGHTF.

Details on this clone: Other DNA sequences in the sample encode the same CDR3. This chain links TRBV27 with TRBJ1-1; a weak D match, TRBD1 (5 bases). Trimming stripped 2 bases from V and 7 bases from J, with 8 bases between. The germline V gene has CDR1 MNHEY and CDR2 SMNVEV (reference sequence). The CDR3 contains 12 residues. The CDR3 region is CASSLRQGEAFF. The CDR3 nucleotides are TGTGCCAGCAGTTTAAGGCAGGGTGAAGCTTTCTTT.

A single count supports this clone. The rearrangement links TRBV5-1 to TRBJ1-6; D is undetermined. The germline gives CDR1 SGHRS, CDR2 YFSETQ. Between the trimmed V and J ends, which lost 2 bases and 4 bases, there was a span of 7 bases. The CDR3 is 14 residues long. The CDR3 reads CASSFDIYNSPLHF. The CDR3 nucleotides are TGCGCCAGCAGCTTTGACATTTATAATTCACCCCTCCACTTT.

This rearrangement joins TRBV2 to TRBJ1-2; possible D gene TRBD1, 5 bases. The germline V and J ends were trimmed by 1 base and 6 bases, with 12 bases remaining between them. Per the germline V gene, CDR1 is SNHLY and CDR2 is FYNNEI. This CDR3 region has 14 residues. CDR3: CASSEVQGGDGYTF. The CDR3 nucleotides read TGTGCCAGCAGTGAAGTGCAGGGTGGCGATGGCTACACCTTC.

The chain recombines TRBV6-5 with TRBJ2-5; D may be TRBD1 (6 bases). Per the germline V gene, CDR1 is MNHEY and CDR2 is SVGAGI. This CDR3 has 16 amino acids. V was clipped by 0 bases and J by 1 base, with 12 bases between them. The CDR3 reads CASSYSPRQVQETQYF. DNA of the CDR3: TGTGCCAGCAGTTACTCCCCCCGACAGGTCCAAGAGACCCAGTACTTC.

The V call is TRBV5-1, the J call TRBJ2-3; 7 bases are shared with TRBD2. Per the germline V gene, CDR1 is SGHRS and CDR2 is YFSETQ. V lost 5 bases to trimming and J lost 3 bases; unmatched junction nucleotides: 9. The CDR3 loop spans 15 amino acids. The CDR3 region is CASRPASGGTDTQYF. In nucleotides, the CDR3 is TGCGCCAGCAGGCCTGCTAGCGGAGGGACAGATACGCAGTATTTT.

The chain combines TRBV9 with TRBJ2-1; 12 bases fit TRBD2. Germline assignment: CDR1 SGDLS and CDR2 YYNGEE. J was trimmed by 5 bases and V by 0 bases; bases with no gene match: 12. The CDR3 has 19 residues. For the CDR3, the DNA is TGTGCCAGCAGCGTAGCCCCGTTGACTAGCGGGAGTAAAGACAATGAGCAGTTCTTC. Translation: CASSVAPLTSGSKDNEQFF.

This clone was recorded only once. This chain connects TRBV9 to TRBJ2-3; 12 nucleotides match TRBD2. The CDR3 runs to 17 residues. Germline V lookup: CDR1 SGDLS, CDR2 YYNGEE. The trim removed 0 bases at V and 2 bases at J, leaving 4 bases unmatched. CDR3 region: CASSVVLAGGNTDTQYF. Written as DNA, the CDR3 is TGTGCCAGCAGCGTAGTACTAGCGGGGGGAAACACAGATACGCAGTATTTT.

This chain joins TRBV4-2 and TRBJ2-1; tentatively, D is TRBD2 (6 bases). CDR1 and CDR2 (germline): LGHNA, YNFKEQ. The CDR3 loop spans 15 amino acids. V lost 4 bases to trimming and J lost 8 bases, with 18 bases between them. DNA for the CDR3: TGTGCCAGCAGCCCCAGAGCCGGGGGAAGGGATGAGCAGTTCTTC. Translating gives CASSPRAGGRDEQFF.

The chain joins TRBV5-1 to TRBJ1-4, with D uncertain. This CDR3 is built from 17 residues. The germline CDR1 and CDR2 sequences are SGHRS and YFSETQ. V was clipped by 4 bases and J by 2 bases, with 18 bases between them. CDR3 residues: CASSTAPAAGTNEKLFF. The DNA of the CDR3 is TGCGCCAGCAGCACTGCTCCCGCTGCGGGGACTAATGAAAAACTGTTTTTT.

This clone was recorded once. The gene calls are TRBV27 and TRBJ2-7; the D gene is possibly TRBD1 (6 bases). CDR3 length: 15 residues. CDR1 is MNHEY and CDR2 is SMNVEV in the germline V gene (reference sequence). V was cut by 6 bases and J by 2 bases, with 17 bases left in between. CDR3 bases: TGTGCCAGCAGAGCGAACAGGGTGATGACCTACGAGCAGTACTTC. Protein sequence: CASRANRVMTYEQYF.

The genes are TRBV28 and TRBJ2-7; TRBD1 matches at 8 bases. Unmatched junction bases numbered 6, after V lost 3 bases and J lost 5 bases. Germline V lookup: CDR1 MDHEN, CDR2 SYDVKM. The CDR3 has 14 residues. CDR3 residues: CASSFDGTGHEQYF. For the CDR3, the DNA is TGTGCCAGCAGTTTCGATGGGACAGGCCACGAGCAGTACTTC.

This clone was seen just once. This chain links TRBV29-1 with TRBJ2-7, with D perhaps TRBD1 (6 bases). The V end lost 5 bases, the J end lost 3 bases, and 23 bases lay between the germline ends. Per the germline V gene, CDR1 is SQVTM and CDR2 is ANQGSEA. The CDR3 length is 16 residues. CDR3 DNA sequence: TGCAGCGTTCGTGGTCAGGGGTTCGGAGTTTTCTACGAGCAGTACTTC. Protein sequence: CSVRGQGFGVFYEQYF.

This chain joins TRBV18 and TRBJ1-2; 8 positions match TRBD1. CDR1 and CDR2 from the germline V gene are KGHSH and LQKENI. J was trimmed by 7 bases and V by 6 bases; bases with no gene match: 10. This CDR3 contains 14 residues. CDR3 DNA: TGTGCCAGCTCCAAGGCTCAGGGGGCGGGTGGCTACACCTTC. This translates into CASSKAQGAGGYTF.